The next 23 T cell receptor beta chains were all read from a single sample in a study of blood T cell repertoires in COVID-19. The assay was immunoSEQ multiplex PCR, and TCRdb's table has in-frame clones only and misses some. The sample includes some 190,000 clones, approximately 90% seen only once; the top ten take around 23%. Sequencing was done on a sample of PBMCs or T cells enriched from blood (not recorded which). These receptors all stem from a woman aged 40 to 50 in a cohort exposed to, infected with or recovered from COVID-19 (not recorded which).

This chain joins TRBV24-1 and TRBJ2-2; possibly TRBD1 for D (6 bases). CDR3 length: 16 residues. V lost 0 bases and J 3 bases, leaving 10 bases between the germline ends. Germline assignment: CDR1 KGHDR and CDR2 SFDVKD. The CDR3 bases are TGTGCCACCAGTGATTTGCAACAGGGCGACACCGGGGAGCTGTTTTTT. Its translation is CATSDLQQGDTGELFF.

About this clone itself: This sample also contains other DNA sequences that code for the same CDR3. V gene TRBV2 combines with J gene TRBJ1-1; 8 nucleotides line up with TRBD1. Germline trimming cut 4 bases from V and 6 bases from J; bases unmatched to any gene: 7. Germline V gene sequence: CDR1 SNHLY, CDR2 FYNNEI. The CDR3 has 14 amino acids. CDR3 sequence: CASSGVRGLAEAFF. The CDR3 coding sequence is TGTGCCAGCAGTGGAGTCAGGGGGCTCGCTGAAGCTTTCTTT. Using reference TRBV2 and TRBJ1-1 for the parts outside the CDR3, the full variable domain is EPEVTQTPSHQVTQMGQEVILRCVPISNHLYFYWYRQILGQKVEFLVSFYNNEISEKSEIFDDQFSVERPDGSNFTLKIRSTKLEDSAMYFCASSGVRGLAEAFFGQGTRLTVV.

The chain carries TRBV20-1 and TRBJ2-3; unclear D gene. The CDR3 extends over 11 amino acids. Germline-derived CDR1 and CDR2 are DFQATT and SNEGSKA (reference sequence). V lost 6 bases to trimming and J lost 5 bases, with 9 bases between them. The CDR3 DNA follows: TGCAGTGCGCGTCTCCAAGATACGCAGTATTTT. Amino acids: CSARLQDTQYF.

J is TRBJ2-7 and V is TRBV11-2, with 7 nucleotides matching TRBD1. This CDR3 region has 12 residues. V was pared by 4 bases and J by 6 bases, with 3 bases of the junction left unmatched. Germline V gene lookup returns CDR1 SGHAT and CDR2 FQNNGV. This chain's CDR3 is CASSSNRGEQYF. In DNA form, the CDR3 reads TGTGCCAGCAGCTCAAACAGGGGCGAGCAGTACTTC.

The CDR3 is CASRGTGLHNEQFF. The CDR3 DNA sequence: TGTGCCAGCAGGGGTACGGGACTACACAATGAGCAGTTCTTC. V is TRBV2 and J is TRBJ2-1, with 7 bases aligning to TRBD2. The germline V gene encodes CDR1 SNHLY and CDR2 FYNNEI. This CDR3 spans 14 amino acids. The J segment lost 5 bases and the V segment lost 6 bases, leaving 7 bases of the junction unmatched.

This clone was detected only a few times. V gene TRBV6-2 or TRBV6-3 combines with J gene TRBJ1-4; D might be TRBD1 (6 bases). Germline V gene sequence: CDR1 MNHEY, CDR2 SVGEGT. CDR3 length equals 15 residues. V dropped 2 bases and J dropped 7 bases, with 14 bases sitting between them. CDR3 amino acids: CASSYVGGQGEKLFF. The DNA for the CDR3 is TGTGCCAGCAGTTACGTCGGGGGGCAGGGTGAAAAACTGTTTTTT.

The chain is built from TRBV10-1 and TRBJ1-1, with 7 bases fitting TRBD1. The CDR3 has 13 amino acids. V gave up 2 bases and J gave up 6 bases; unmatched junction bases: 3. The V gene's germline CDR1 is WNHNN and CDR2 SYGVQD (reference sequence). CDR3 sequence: CASSENRGPEAFF. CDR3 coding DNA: TGCGCCAGCAGTGAGAACAGGGGCCCTGAAGCTTTCTTT.

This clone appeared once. This CDR3 reads CASSLVGQGTVGYGYTF. The CDR3 DNA is TGTGCCAGCAGTTTAGTGGGACAGGGGACTGTGGGCTATGGCTACACCTTC. This sequence joins TRBV27 and TRBJ1-2, with 10 bases that match TRBD1. The CDR3 length is 17 residues. V was pared by 2 bases and J by 4 bases, with 10 bases of the junction left unmatched. In germline, CDR1 is MNHEY, CDR2 SMNVEV (reference sequence).

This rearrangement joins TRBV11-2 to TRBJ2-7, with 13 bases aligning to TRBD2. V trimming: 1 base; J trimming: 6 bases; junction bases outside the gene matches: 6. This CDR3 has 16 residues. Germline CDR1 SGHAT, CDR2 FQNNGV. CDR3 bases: TGTGCCAGCAGCTTAGGACCGGGACTAGCGGGACGCGAGCAGTACTTC. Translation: CASSLGPGLAGREQYF.

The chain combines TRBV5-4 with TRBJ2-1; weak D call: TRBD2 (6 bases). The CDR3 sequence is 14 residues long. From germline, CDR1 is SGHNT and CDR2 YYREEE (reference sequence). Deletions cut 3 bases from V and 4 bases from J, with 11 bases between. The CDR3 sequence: CASSYQGRYNEQFF. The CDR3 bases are TGTGCCAGCAGCTACCAAGGGAGGTACAATGAGCAGTTCTTC. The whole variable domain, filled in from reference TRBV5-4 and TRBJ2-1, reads ETGVTQSPTHLIKTRGQQVTLRCSSQSGHNTVSWYQQALGQGPQFIFQYYREEENGRGNFPPRFSGLQFPNYSSELNVNALELDDSALYLCASSYQGRYNEQFFGPGTRLTVL.

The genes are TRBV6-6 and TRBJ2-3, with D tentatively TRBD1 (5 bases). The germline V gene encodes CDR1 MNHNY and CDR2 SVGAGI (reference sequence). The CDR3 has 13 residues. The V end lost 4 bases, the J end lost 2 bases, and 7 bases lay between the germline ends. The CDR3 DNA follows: TGTGCCAGCAGTTTGACAGCCACAGATACGCAGTATTTT. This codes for CASSLTATDTQYF.

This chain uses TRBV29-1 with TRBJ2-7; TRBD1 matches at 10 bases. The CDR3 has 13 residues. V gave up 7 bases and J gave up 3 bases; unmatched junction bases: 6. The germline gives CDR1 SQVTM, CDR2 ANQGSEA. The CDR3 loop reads CSAVGDRGYEQYF. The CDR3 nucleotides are TGCAGCGCCGTCGGGGACAGGGGCTACGAGCAGTACTTC.

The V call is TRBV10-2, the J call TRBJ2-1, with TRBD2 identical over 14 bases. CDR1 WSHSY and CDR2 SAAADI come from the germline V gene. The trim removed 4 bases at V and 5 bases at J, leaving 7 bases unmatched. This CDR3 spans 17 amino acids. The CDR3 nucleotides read TGCGCCAGCAGTGTGACTAGCGGGAGGGCCATCCACAATGAGCAGTTCTTC. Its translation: CASSVTSGRAIHNEQFF.

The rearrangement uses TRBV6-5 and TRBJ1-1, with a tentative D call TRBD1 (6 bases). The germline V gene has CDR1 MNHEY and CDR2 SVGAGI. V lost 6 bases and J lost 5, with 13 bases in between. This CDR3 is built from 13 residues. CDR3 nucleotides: TGTGCCAGCAGCACAGGGTTGGGGACTGAAGCTTTCTTT. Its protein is CASSTGLGTEAFF.

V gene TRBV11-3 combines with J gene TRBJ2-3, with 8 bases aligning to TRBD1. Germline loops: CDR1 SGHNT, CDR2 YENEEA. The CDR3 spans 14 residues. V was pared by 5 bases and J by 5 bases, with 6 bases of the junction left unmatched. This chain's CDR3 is CASSQDRGRDTQYF. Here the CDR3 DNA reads TGTGCCAGCAGCCAAGACAGGGGCCGAGATACGCAGTATTTT.

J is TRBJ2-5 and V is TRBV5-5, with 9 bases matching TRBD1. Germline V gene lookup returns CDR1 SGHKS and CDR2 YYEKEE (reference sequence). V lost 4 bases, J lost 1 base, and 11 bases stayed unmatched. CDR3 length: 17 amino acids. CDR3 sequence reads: CASSRWGKDRGQETQYF. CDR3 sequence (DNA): TGTGCCAGCAGCAGGTGGGGAAAGGACAGGGGCCAAGAGACCCAGTACTTC.

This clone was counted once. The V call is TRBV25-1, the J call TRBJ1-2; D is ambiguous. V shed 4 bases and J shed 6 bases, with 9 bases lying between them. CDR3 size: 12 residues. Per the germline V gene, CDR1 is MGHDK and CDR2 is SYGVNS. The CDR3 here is CASSGSPDGYTF. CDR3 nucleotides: TGTGCCAGCAGTGGTTCCCCGGATGGCTACACCTTC.

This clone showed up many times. The CDR3 spells CASSSTSGESYEQYF. For the CDR3, the DNA is TGTGCCAGCAGTTCCACTAGCGGGGAATCCTACGAGCAGTACTTC. The J gene is TRBJ2-7, the V gene TRBV6-2 or TRBV6-3, with TRBD2 matching over 10 bases. V dropped 4 bases and J dropped 1; count of bases not matched to a gene: 4. Germline-derived CDR1 and CDR2 are MNHEY and SVGEGT. The CDR3 extends over 15 amino acids.

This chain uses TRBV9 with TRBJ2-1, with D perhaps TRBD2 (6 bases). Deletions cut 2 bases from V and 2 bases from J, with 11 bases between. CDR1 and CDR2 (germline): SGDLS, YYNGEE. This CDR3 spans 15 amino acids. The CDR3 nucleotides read TGTGCCAGCAGCGTCGGACTACCAGCCTACAATGAGCAGTTCTTC. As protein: CASSVGLPAYNEQFF.

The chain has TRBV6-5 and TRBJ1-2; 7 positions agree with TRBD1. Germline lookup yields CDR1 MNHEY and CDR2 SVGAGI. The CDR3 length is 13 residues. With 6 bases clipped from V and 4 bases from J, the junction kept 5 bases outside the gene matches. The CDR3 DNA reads TGTGCCAGCAGAACAACAGGGGTCTATGGCTACACCTTC. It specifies CASRTTGVYGYTF.

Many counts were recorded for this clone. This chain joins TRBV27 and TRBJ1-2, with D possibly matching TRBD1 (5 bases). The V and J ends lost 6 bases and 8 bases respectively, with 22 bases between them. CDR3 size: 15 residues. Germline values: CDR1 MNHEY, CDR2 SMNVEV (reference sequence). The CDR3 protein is CASSSMTAPGGGYTF. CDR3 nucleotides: TGTGCCAGCAGCTCCATGACAGCCCCCGGGGGAGGCTACACCTTC.

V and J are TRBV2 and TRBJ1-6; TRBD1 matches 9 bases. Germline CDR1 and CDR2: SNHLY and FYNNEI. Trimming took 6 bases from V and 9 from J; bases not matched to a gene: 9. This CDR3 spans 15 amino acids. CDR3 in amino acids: CASRPGTGRSSPLHF. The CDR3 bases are TGTGCCAGCAGACCAGGGACAGGGCGAAGTTCACCCCTCCACTTT.

CDR3 sequence (DNA): TGTGCCACCAGTGAACAGACAGGGTCCTCCTACAATGAGCAGTTCTTC. Translating it yields CATSEQTGSSYNEQFF. V gene TRBV24-1 combines with J gene TRBJ2-1; 7 bases match TRBD1. The CDR3 length is 16 residues. Per germline, CDR1 KGHDR and CDR2 SFDVKD. Trimming at V came to 4 bases and at J to 0 bases, leaving 5 bases not matched to a gene.